The rows below give T cell receptor beta chains drawn from one sample of a study of blood T cell repertoires in COVID-19. Method: immunoSEQ multiplex PCR; TCRdb's copy keeps in-frame clones and lacks some. The sample shows tens of thousands of clones, 85% to 95% of them seen only once. Sequenced: peripheral blood. These receptors were collected from a man between 45 and 60 years old with active COVID-19. Both conserved end residues are part of each CDR3. D genes are given only for firm matches. Clone sizes are given selectively: once, few, many, or a class where the clone is expanded.

D,size,V,J,CDR3,DNA
NA,NA,TRBV5-1,TRBJ2-5,CASSSPGGAQETQYF,TGCGCCAGCAGCTCGCCCGGTGGGGCCCAAGAGACCCAGTACTTC
NA,NA,TRBV12-3/TRBV12-4,TRBJ1-2,CASSRRAYGYTF,TGTGCCAGCAGTCGCAGGGCCTATGGCTACACCTTC
TRBD2,NA,TRBV4-1,TRBJ2-3,CASSLLAGVADTQYF,TGCGCCAGCAGCCTATTAGCGGGAGTGGCAGATACGCAGTATTTT
TRBD1,NA,TRBV4-1,TRBJ1-4,CASSQEGDRAYNEKLFF,TGCGCCAGCAGCCAAGAAGGCGACAGGGCTTATAATGAAAAACTGTTTTTT
TRBD2,NA,TRBV24-1,TRBJ2-3,CATAGPGGLTDTQYF,TGTGCCACTGCCGGACCGGGAGGGTTAACAGATACGCAGTATTTT
TRBD2,NA,TRBV7-7,TRBJ2-2,CASSVKGTSGSPGELFF,TGTGCCAGCAGCGTAAAAGGGACTAGCGGGAGCCCCGGGGAGCTGTTTTTT
NA,NA,TRBV18,TRBJ2-1,CASSPPYRRAETNEQFF,TGTGCCAGCTCACCACCGTATAGGAGGGCCGAAACTAATGAGCAGTTCTTC
NA,NA,TRBV6-5,TRBJ2-7,CASSNSYEQYF,TGTGCCAGCAGCAACAGTTACGAGCAGTACTTC
NA,NA,TRBV28,TRBJ1-2,CASGQGLTNYGYTF,TGTGCCAGCGGACAAGGCCTCACTAACTATGGCTACACCTTC
TRBD2,NA,TRBV5-8,TRBJ2-3,CATELAGPSTDTQYF,TGTGCCACCGAACTAGCGGGGCCTAGCACAGATACGCAGTATTTT
TRBD1,NA,TRBV5-4,TRBJ1-1,CASSKPRGLDTEAFF,TGTGCCAGCAGCAAACCCAGGGGGCTGGACACTGAAGCTTTCTTT
TRBD2,NA,TRBV11-2,TRBJ2-1,CASSLASGGSSYNEQFF,TGTGCCAGCAGCTTAGCTAGCGGAGGTAGCTCCTACAATGAGCAGTTCTTC
TRBD1,once,TRBV30,TRBJ1-5,CAWSRDRGNQPQHF,TGTGCCTGGAGCCGGGACAGGGGGAATCAGCCCCAGCATTTT
NA,NA,TRBV29-1,TRBJ2-1,CSVIIREVSYNEQFF,TGCAGCGTCATTATCAGGGAAGTATCCTACAATGAGCAGTTCTTC
TRBD1,NA,TRBV5-1,TRBJ1-6,CASSLEGQRNSPLHF,TGCGCCAGCAGCCTAGAGGGACAGAGGAATTCACCCCTCCACTTT
NA,NA,TRBV11-3,TRBJ2-7,CASSPLTGPYEQYF,TGTGCCAGCAGCCCATTGACAGGCCCCTACGAGCAGTACTTC
TRBD1,NA,TRBV3-1/TRBV3-2,TRBJ2-2,CASSPSEGQGGTGELFF,TGTGCCAGCAGTCCCTCCGAGGGACAGGGGGGCACCGGGGAGCTGTTTTTT
TRBD2,NA,TRBV4-2,TRBJ2-1,CASSSASGGYNEQFF,TGTGCCAGCAGCTCCGCTAGCGGGGGGTACAATGAGCAGTTCTTC
NA,NA,TRBV2,TRBJ2-1,CASSERGIAANNEQFF,TGTGCCAGCAGTGAACGGGGGATAGCGGCAAACAATGAGCAGTTCTTC
TRBD2,NA,TRBV27,TRBJ2-2,CASSSTGGLAFTGELFF,TGTGCCAGCAGTTCCACAGGAGGACTAGCTTTCACCGGGGAGCTGTTTTTT
TRBD1,once,TRBV5-1,TRBJ1-4,CASSPLGTGEKLFF,TGCGCCAGCAGCCCGCTTGGGACAGGTGAAAAACTGTTTTTT
NA,once,TRBV4-1,TRBJ2-1,CASSHPYGEQFF,TGCGCCAGCAGCCACCCTTACGGTGAGCAGTTCTTC
TRBD2,once,TRBV9,TRBJ2-3,CASKALAGTDTQYF,TGTGCCAGCAAAGCTCTAGCGGGAACAGATACGCAGTATTTT
TRBD2,NA,TRBV30,TRBJ2-1,CAWAGLAGYNEQFF,TGTGCCTGGGCGGGACTAGCGGGATACAATGAGCAGTTCTTC
TRBD1,NA,TRBV5-1,TRBJ1-1,CVSSIGQEGTEAFF,TGCGTCAGCAGCATCGGACAGGAAGGGACTGAAGCTTTCTTT
NA,once,TRBV5-5,TRBJ2-7,CASSLLARGSYEQYF,TGTGCCAGCAGCTTGCTAGCGCGTGGCTCCTACGAGCAGTACTTC
TRBD2,NA,TRBV28,TRBJ2-7,CASSSFTSVSSYEQYF,TGTGCCAGCAGTTCATTCACTAGCGTGAGCTCCTACGAGCAGTACTTC